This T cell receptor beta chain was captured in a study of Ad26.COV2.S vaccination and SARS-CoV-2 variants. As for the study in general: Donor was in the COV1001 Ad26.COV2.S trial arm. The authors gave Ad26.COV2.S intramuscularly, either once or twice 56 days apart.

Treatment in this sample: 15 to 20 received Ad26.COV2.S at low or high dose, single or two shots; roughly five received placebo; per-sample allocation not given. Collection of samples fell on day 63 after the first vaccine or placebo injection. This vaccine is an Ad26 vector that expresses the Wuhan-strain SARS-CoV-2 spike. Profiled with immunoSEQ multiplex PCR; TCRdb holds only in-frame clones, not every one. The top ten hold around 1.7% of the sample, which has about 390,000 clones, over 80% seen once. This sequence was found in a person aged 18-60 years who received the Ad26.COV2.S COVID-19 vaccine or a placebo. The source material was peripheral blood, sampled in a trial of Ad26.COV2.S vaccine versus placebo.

CDR3 residues: CASSGTGSEQYF. CDR3 sequence (DNA): TGTGCCAGCAGCGGGACAGGGAGCGAGCAGTACTTC. V is TRBV11-3 and J is TRBJ2-7, with 9 bases identical to TRBD1. Germline V gene data show CDR1 as SGHNT and CDR2 as YENEEA. Losses at the gene ends were 5 bases for V and 6 bases for J; bases not matched to a gene: 2. The CDR3 runs 12 residues.